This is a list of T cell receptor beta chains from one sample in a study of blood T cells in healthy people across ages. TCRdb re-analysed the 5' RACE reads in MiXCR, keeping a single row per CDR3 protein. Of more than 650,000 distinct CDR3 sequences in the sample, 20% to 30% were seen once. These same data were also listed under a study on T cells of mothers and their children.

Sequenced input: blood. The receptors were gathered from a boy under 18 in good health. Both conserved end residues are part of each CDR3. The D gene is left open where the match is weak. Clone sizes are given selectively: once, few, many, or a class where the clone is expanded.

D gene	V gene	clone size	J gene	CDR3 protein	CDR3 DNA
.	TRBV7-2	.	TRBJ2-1	CASSFFLHNEQFF	TGTGCCAGCAGCTTCTTTCTCCACAATGAGCAGTTCTTC
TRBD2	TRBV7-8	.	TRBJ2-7	CASSLGTSGDYEQYF	TGTGCCAGCAGCTTGGGGACTAGCGGGGACTACGAGCAGTACTTC
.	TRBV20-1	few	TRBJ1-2	CSADRSNGYTF	TGCAGCGCCGACAGGAGTAATGGCTACACCTTC
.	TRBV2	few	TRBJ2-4	CASRGDSPIQYF	TGTGCCAGCAGGGGGGACTCTCCAATTCAGTACTTC
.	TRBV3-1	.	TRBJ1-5	CASSQSGGASNQPQHF	TGTGCCAGCAGCCAAAGTGGGGGGGCCAGCAATCAGCCCCAGCATTTT
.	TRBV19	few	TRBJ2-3	CASSIRQSTDTQYF	TGTGCCAGTAGTATAAGACAGAGCACAGATACGCAGTATTTT
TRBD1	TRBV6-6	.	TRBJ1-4	CASSYQQGGEKLFF	TGTGCCAGCAGTTACCAACAGGGGGGTGAAAAACTGTTTTTT
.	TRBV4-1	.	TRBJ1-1	CASSPDRSFVMNTEAFF	TGCGCCAGCAGCCCCGACAGGTCCTTCGTAATGAACACTGAAGCTTTCTTT
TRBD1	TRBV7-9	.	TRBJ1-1	CASSLAFNRGVKSGAEAFF	TGTGCCAGCAGCTTAGCCTTTAACAGGGGGGTAAAGTCGGGGGCTGAAGCTTTCTTT
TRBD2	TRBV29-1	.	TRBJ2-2	CSVERLPGGGTGELFF	TGCAGCGTTGAACGGTTACCGGGAGGAGGCACCGGGGAGCTGTTTTTT
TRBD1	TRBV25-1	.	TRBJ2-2	CASSPPGQIAGELFF	TGTGCCAGCAGTCCCCCGGGACAGATCGCCGGGGAGCTGTTTTTT
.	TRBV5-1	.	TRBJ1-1	CASSFNRPTEAFF	TGCGCCAGCAGCTTCAACCGGCCCACTGAAGCTTTCTTT
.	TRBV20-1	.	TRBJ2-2	CSARDWLAGLNTGELFF	TGCAGTGCTAGAGATTGGTTGGCGGGTCTTAACACCGGGGAGCTGTTTTTT
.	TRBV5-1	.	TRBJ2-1	CASSPSNLVRGSSYNEQFF	TGCGCCAGCAGCCCCTCTAATTTGGTCCGGGGGAGCTCCTACAATGAGCAGTTCTTC
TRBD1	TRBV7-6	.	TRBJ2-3	CASSWTGFSTDTQYF	TGTGCCAGCAGCTGGACAGGATTTAGCACAGATACGCAGTATTTT
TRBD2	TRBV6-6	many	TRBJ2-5	CASRGGVGETQYF	TGTGCCTCCCGGGGGGGGGTCGGGGAGACCCAGTACTTC
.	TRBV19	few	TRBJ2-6	CASSISDSGANVLTF	TGTGCCAGTAGTATATCAGACTCTGGGGCCAACGTCCTGACTTTC
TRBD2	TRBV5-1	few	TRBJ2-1	CASGDSGTYNEQFF	TGCGCCAGCGGTGATAGCGGGACCTACAATGAGCAGTTCTTC
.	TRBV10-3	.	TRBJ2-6	CAIGRGAGASVLTF	TGTGCCATCGGACGGGGCGCTGGGGCCAGCGTCCTGACTTTC
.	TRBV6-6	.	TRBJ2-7	CASSYSSTVSGYEQYF	TGTGCCAGCAGTTACTCTTCCACGGTTTCTGGGTACGAGCAGTACTTC
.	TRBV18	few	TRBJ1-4	CASSPAINEKLFF	TGTGCCAGCTCACCAGCGATCAATGAAAAACTGTTTTTT
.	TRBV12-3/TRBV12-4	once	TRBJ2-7	CASRERGGLSSEQYF	TGTGCCAGCAGAGAACGGGGTGGCCTATCTTCCGAGCAGTACTTC
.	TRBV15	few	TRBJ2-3	CATSRVRSTDTQYF	TGTGCCACCAGCAGAGTGCGGAGCACAGATACGCAGTATTTT
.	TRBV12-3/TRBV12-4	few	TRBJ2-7	CASSFGGPSYEQYF	TGTGCCAGCAGTTTCGGCGGACCCTCCTACGAGCAGTACTTC
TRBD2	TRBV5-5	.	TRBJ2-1	CATAGLAGGCNEQFF	TGTGCCACCGCGGGACTAGCGGGAGGATGCAATGAGCAGTTCTTC
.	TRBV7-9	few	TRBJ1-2	CASSSSTGYGYTF	TGTGCCAGCAGCTCATCGACAGGCTATGGCTACACCTTC
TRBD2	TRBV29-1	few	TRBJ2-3	CSVILGGAADTQYF	TGCAGCGTGATTCTCGGGGGGGCGGCAGATACGCAGTATTTT
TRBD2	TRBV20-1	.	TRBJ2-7	CSARDLYGGAVEQYF	TGCAGTGCTAGAGATTTGTACGGGGGGGCCGTCGAGCAGTACTTC
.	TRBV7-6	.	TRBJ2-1	CASSGGTLPYNEQFF	TGTGCCAGCAGCGGGGGTACACTGCCTTACAATGAGCAGTTCTTC
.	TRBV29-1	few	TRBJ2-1	CSVVRAQPGEQFF	TGCAGCGTTGTTCGGGCTCAACCGGGAGAGCAGTTCTTC
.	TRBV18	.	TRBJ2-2	CASSAGQPTNTGELFF	TGTGCCAGCTCAGCGGGACAGCCAACGAACACCGGGGAGCTGTTTTTT
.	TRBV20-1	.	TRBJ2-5	CSARSPQETQYF	TGCAGTGCTAGATCTCCGCAAGAGACCCAGTACTTC
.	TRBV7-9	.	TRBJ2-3	CASSPPLLDPYSNTQYF	TGTGCCAGCAGCCCTCCGCTACTAGACCCGTACAGTAATACGCAGTATTTT
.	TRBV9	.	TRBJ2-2	CASTTGQNTGELFF	TGTGCCAGCACTACAGGACAGAACACCGGGGAGCTGTTTTTT
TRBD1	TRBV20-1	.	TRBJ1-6	CSASQGVGQGDSPLHF	TGCAGTGCTAGCCAAGGGGTGGGGCAGGGGGATTCACCCCTCCACTTT
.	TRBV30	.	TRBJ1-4	CAWRTGGLGNEKLFF	TGTGCCTGGAGGACCGGAGGTCTGGGAAACGAAAAACTGTTTTTT
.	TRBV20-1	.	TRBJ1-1	CSATPDKGVRAEAFF	TGTAGTGCAACTCCGGACAAGGGGGTCCGGGCTGAAGCTTTCTTT
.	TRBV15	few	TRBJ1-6	CATSRDKSSPLHF	TGTGCCACCAGCAGAGACAAATCCTCACCCCTCCACTTT
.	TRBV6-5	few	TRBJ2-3	CASSSRFGARDTQYF	TGTGCCAGCAGTTCGAGATTTGGGGCTAGGGATACGCAGTATTTT
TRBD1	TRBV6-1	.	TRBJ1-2	CASRAPGQGLYGYTF	TGTGCCAGCAGGGCCCCGGGACAGGGGCTCTATGGCTACACCTTC
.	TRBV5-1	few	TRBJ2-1	CASSLAVNNEQFF	TGCGCCAGCAGCTTGGCCGTCAACAATGAGCAGTTCTTC
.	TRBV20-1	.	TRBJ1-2	CSARPLGGITGGFGYTF	TGCAGTGCTAGACCCCTGGGGGGGATAACCGGAGGTTTTGGCTACACCTTC
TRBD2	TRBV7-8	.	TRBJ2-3	CASSLAGGVSADTQYF	TGTGCCAGCAGCTTAGCGGGGGGGGTTAGCGCAGATACGCAGTATTTT
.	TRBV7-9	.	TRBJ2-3	CASSPRAVEPDTQYF	TGTGCCAGCAGCCCTCGGGCTGTAGAGCCAGATACGCAGTATTTT
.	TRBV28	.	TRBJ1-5	CASSDSGEAQPQHF	TGTGCCAGCAGTGATTCAGGGGAGGCTCAGCCCCAGCATTTT
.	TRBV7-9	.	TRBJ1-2	CASSFPVIYGCTF	TGTGCCAGCAGCTTCCCTGTCATCTATGGCTGCACCTTC
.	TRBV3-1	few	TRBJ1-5	CASSQIPGNQPQHF	TGTGCCAGCAGCCAAATACCGGGAAATCAGCCCCAGCATTTT
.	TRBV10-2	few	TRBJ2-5	CASSRTLQGGLAQETQYF	TGCGCCAGCAGTCGGACTTTACAGGGCGGGTTGGCCCAAGAGACCCAGTACTTC
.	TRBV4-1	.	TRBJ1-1	CASSWVGNTEAFF	TGCGCCAGCTCATGGGTCGGGAACACTGAAGCTTTCTTT
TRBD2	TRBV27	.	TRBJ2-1	CASTPGGLSSYNEQFF	TGTGCCAGCACCCCGGGGGGTTTGAGCTCCTACAATGAGCAGTTCTTC
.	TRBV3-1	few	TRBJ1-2	CASSQWADGYTF	TGTGCCAGCAGCCAATGGGCAGATGGCTACACCTTC
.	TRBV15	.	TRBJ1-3	CATSLPGTAGNTIYF	TGTGCCACCAGCCTCCCTGGGACCGCCGGAAACACCATATATTTT
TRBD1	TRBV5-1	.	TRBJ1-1	CASSLEGTAGTEAFF	TGCGCCAGCAGCTTGGAAGGGACAGCTGGTACTGAAGCTTTCTTT
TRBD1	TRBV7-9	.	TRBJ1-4	CASSTGESTNEKLFF	TGTGCCAGCAGTACAGGGGAATCAACTAATGAAAAACTGTTTTTT